This entry concerns a single T cell receptor beta chain. The data originate from a study of blood T cell repertoires in COVID-19. In the authors' methods: Researchers report that nucleated cell counts were estimated from reference gene primer amplification. The assay was immunoSEQ multiplex PCR, and TCRdb's table has in-frame clones only and misses some. That table furnishes V, J and clone size, whereas the DNA furnished D and trimming. The sample has 110,000 to 150,000 clones, 70% to 85% seen once. Sequencing was carried out using peripheral blood. The origin of this receptor is a man aged 55 to 70 with active or convalescent COVID-19.

The CDR3 DNA is TGTGCCAGCAGACCAGGGTCAACTAATGAAAAACTGTTTTTT. Translating gives CASRPGSTNEKLFF. The chain links TRBV6-6 to TRBJ1-4; possible D gene TRBD1, 5 bases. CDR1 is MNHNY, CDR2 SVGAGI, per germline (reference sequence). The CDR3 totals 14 residues. V lost 6 bases and J 0 bases, leaving 8 bases between the germline ends.